This TCR beta chain was obtained from a study of T cells in localized non-small cell lung cancer. Study-wide results and limits: Longer overall survival was linked to higher blood T cell density. Paired adjacent lung recovered a median approximately 57 of the top 100 tumor clones. Multi-region tumor sequencing was not done, so intratumor heterogeneity could not be excluded. Uninvolved adjacent lung showed peak T cell clonality, exceeding tumor.

Sequencing was performed with immunoSEQ multiplex PCR; in TCRdb, only in-frame clones are kept and a portion is missing. Of just under 30,000 clones listed, about 88% are singletons. Concerning this clone itself: Its target is unknown.

The CDR3 contains 14 residues. V trimming: 1 base; J trimming: 5 bases; junction bases outside the gene matches: 1. The germline V gene has CDR1 LNHDA and CDR2 SQIVND (reference sequence). This TCR came from a woman aged 35 to 75 with stage I lung adenocarcinoma. The J gene is TRBJ2-1, the V gene TRBV19; 8 nucleotides align to TRBD2. This specimen consisted of peripheral blood, obtained before any cancer treatment. The CDR3 spells CASSIAGGNNEQFF. The CDR3 DNA is TGTGCCAGTAGTATAGCGGGGGGGAACAATGAGCAGTTCTTC.